This T cell receptor beta chain appears in the sequencing data of a study of response to subunit inactivated influenza vaccine. Germline V gene lookup returns CDR1 MNHEY and CDR2 SVGEGT. The CDR3 loop spans 11 amino acids. V shed 8 bases and J shed 10 bases, with 12 bases lying between them. General observations from the study: The authors proposed limited new T cell recruitment per seasonal influenza vaccination.

Each CDR3 protein is one row after TCRdb ran MiXCR on the RT-PCR reads. The top ten clones hold 9.5% to 15% of a sample with roughly 150,000 distinct CDR3 sequences, 9.5% to 13% of them seen once. As to this clonotype: Its specificity is unknown. A clone one base away is much larger, so this may be a read error.

The origin of this receptor is a man aged 50-59 years who received an inactivated influenza vaccine. V usage is TRBV6-2 or TRBV6-3 and J usage is TRBJ2-1, with D possibly being TRBD1 or TRBD2 (5 bases each). Source: non-naive T cells sorted from PBMCs, taken 40 to 50 days after vaccination. The CDR3 DNA is TGTGCCAGCCTGAGCAGGGACGAGCAGTTCTTC. As protein: CASLSRDEQFF.